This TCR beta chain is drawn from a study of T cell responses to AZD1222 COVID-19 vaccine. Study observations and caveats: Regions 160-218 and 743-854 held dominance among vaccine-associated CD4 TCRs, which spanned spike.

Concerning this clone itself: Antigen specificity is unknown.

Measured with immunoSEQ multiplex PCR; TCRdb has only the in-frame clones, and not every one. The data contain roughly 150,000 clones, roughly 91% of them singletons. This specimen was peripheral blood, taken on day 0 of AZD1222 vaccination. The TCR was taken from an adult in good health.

CDR3 amino acids: CASSGGGQETQYF. The CDR3 DNA reads as TGTGCCAGTAGTGGCGGGGGCCAAGAGACCCAGTACTTC. The J gene is TRBJ2-5, the V gene TRBV19; 7 nucleotides line up with TRBD2. V was pared by 5 bases and J by 1 base, with 1 base of the junction left unmatched. CDR3 size: 13 residues. Germline CDR1 reads LNHDA; CDR2 reads SQIVND (reference sequence).